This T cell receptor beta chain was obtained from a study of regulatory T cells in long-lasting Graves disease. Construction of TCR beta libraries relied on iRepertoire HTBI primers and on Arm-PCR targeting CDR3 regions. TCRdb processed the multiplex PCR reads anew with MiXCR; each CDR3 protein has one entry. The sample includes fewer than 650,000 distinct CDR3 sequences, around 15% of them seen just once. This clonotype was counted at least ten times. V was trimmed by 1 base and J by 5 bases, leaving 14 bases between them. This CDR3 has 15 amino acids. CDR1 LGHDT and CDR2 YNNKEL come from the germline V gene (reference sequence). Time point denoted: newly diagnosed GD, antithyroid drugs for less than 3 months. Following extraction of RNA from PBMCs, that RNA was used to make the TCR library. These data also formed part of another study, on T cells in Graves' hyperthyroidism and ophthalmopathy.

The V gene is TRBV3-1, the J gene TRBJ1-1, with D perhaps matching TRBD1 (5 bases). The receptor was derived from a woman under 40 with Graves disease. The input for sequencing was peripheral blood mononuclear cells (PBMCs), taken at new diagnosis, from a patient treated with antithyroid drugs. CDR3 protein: CASSQAPAGITEAFF. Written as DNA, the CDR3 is TGTGCCAGCAGCCAAGCCCCGGCAGGGATAACTGAAGCTTTCTTT. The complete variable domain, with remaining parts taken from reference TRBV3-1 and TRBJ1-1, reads DTAVSQTPKYLVTQMGNDKSIKCEQNLGHDTMYWYKQDSKKFLKIMFSYNNKELIINETVPNRFSPKSPDKAHLNLHINSLELGDSAVYFCASSQAPAGITEAFFGQGTRLTVV.